This TCR beta chain stems from a study of cytomegalovirus exposure and HLA in healthy donors. Across the whole study: T cells numbering about 179 million yielded approximately 100 million unique TCR beta sequences in an earlier analysis. Study results and caveats: Further analysis, carried out later, found HLA-associated TCR beta chains more clonally expanded than equally common other chains. With high specificity and sensitivity, the classifier reportedly diagnosed cytomegalovirus status.

60 Vbeta and 13 Jbeta primers were used in PCR. Measured with immunoSEQ multiplex PCR; TCRdb has only the in-frame clones, and not every one. The sample lists 100,000 to 150,000 clones; approximately 69% were seen once. About this clone: Antigen unknown.

J gave up 0 bases and V 0 bases, and 4 bases lay outside the gene matches. Looked up from germline, CDR1 is SGHRS and CDR2 is YFSETQ. This CDR3 comprises 16 residues. V usage is TRBV5-1 and J usage is TRBJ2-7, with TRBD2 matching 9 bases. Sequencing was carried out using PBMCs. This clonotype was sampled from a man in his forties in good health and CMV-seropositive. The CDR3 loop reads CASSLGASGTSYEQYF. The CDR3, as DNA: TGCGCCAGCAGCTTGGGGGCTAGCGGGACCTCCTACGAGCAGTACTTC.